The 2 T cell receptor beta chains below were found in one sample sequenced in a study of cytomegalovirus exposure and HLA in healthy donors. Sequenced by immunoSEQ multiplex PCR; TCRdb stores in-frame clones only, minus some. The table includes around 150,000 clones, 85% to 90% detected once. Sequenced sample: PBMCs. Source of these receptors: a woman aged 30 to 39 in good health and CMV-seronegative.

J is TRBJ2-1 and V is TRBV9; D is unresolved. Per the germline V gene, CDR1 is SGDLS and CDR2 is YYNGEE. Trimming took 1 base from V and 5 from J, leaving 4 bases between them. The CDR3 covers 12 residues. The CDR3 is CASSVLDNEQFF. CDR3 DNA sequence: TGTGCCAGCAGCGTATTGGACAATGAGCAGTTCTTC.

Note on this clone: Other DNA sequences in this sample translate to the same CDR3. The chain combines TRBV29-1 with TRBJ1-3; D is unclear. Germline V gives CDR1 SQVTM, CDR2 ANQGSEA. V dropped 4 bases and J dropped 1 base, with 5 bases sitting between them. The CDR3 has 12 amino acids. The CDR3 loop is CSVGGSGNTIYF. The CDR3 coding sequence is TGCAGCGTTGGGGGATCTGGAAACACCATATATTTT.